These T cell receptor beta chains were read from a single sample in a study of OX40 agonist ivuxolimab in advanced cancers. Profiling relied on immunoSEQ multiplex PCR, and the TCRdb table lists in-frame clones only, not all of them. The sample gives some 90,000 clones, about 90% of which show up once; roughly 1.1% is in the top ten. Sequenced here: CD4+ or CD8+ T cells sorted from blood, sampled in a trial of the OX40 agonist ivuxolimab. These receptors all come from an adult with an advanced solid tumor such as melanoma, head and neck, liver or kidney cancer. Each CDR3 is given with its conserved first and last residue. The D gene is left open where the match is weak. Expanded clones get a size class; other rows say once, few or many, or leave the size out.

J: TRBJ2-3
D: TRBD1
length: 17
size: few
V: TRBV28
DNA: TGTGCCAGCAGACCTGATACAGGGGAGAGGAGCACAGATACGCAGTATTTT
CDR3: CASRPDTGERSTDTQYF

J: TRBJ1-6
D: NA
length: 14
size: NA
V: TRBV10-3
DNA: TGTGCCATCTGTCGACAGGAGAACAATTCACCCCTCCACTTT
CDR3: CAICRQENNSPLHF

J: TRBJ2-3
D: NA
length: 16
size: NA
V: TRBV4-2
DNA: TGTGCCAGCAGCCAAGAAACTAGCTCTAGCACAGATACGCAGTATTTT
CDR3: CASSQETSSSTDTQYF

J: TRBJ2-2
D: TRBD2
length: 14
size: NA
V: TRBV27
DNA: TGTGCCAGCAGAAGAGCGGGAGTGCCCGGGGAGCTGTTTTTT
CDR3: CASRRAGVPGELFF

J: TRBJ2-3
D: TRBD2
length: 13
size: NA
V: TRBV29-1
DNA: TGCAGTGTCGGTAGCGGGATTGCAGATACGCAGTATTTT
CDR3: CSVGSGIADTQYF

J: TRBJ1-3
D: TRBD1
length: 15
size: NA
V: TRBV18
DNA: TGTGCCAGCTCACCCGACAGGGTCTCTGGAAACACCATATATTTT
CDR3: CASSPDRVSGNTIYF

J: TRBJ2-5
D: NA
length: 13
size: once
V: TRBV21-1
DNA: TGTGCCAGCAGGGACAGGGGTCGGGAGACCCAGTACTTC
CDR3: CASRDRGRETQYF

J: TRBJ2-7
D: NA
length: 12
size: NA
V: TRBV2
DNA: TGTGCCAGCAGTGATTTCGGGTCCGAGCAGTACTTC
CDR3: CASSDFGSEQYF

J: TRBJ2-2
D: NA
length: 12
size: NA
V: TRBV7-9
DNA: TGTGCCAGCAGCTTACTGGGCGGGGAGCTGTTTTTT
CDR3: CASSLLGGELFF

J: TRBJ2-3
D: TRBD2
length: 17
size: NA
V: TRBV19
DNA: TGTGCCAGTAGTACCTCGGGACTAGCGGGAGGGACAGATACGCAGTATTTT
CDR3: CASSTSGLAGGTDTQYF

J: TRBJ1-5
D: NA
length: 14
size: NA
V: TRBV28
DNA: TGTGCCAGCAGTTTCAGTCCAAGCAATCAGCCCCAGCATTTT
CDR3: CASSFSPSNQPQHF

J: TRBJ2-7
D: NA
length: 14
size: NA
V: TRBV6-5
DNA: TGTGCCAGCAGTACCACTAGGAGCTCCTACGAGCAGTACTTC
CDR3: CASSTTRSSYEQYF

J: TRBJ2-1
D: TRBD2
length: 16
size: NA
V: TRBV28
DNA: TGTGCCAGCAGTGGAGCGGGAGGGATATCCTACAATGAGCAGTTCTTC
CDR3: CASSGAGGISYNEQFF

J: TRBJ2-2
D: TRBD2
length: 18
size: NA
V: TRBV18
DNA: TGTGCCAGCTCACCCGGACTAGCGGGAGCGACGAACACCGGGGAGCTGTTTTTT
CDR3: CASSPGLAGATNTGELFF

J: TRBJ1-4
D: NA
length: 13
size: NA
V: TRBV28
DNA: TGTGCCAGCACCGCCTCGGGAATAGGGACGTACTTTTTT
CDR3: CASTASGIGTYFF

J: TRBJ2-2
D: TRBD2
length: 15
size: NA
V: TRBV5-8
DNA: TGTGCCAGCATTGGGAGTCTAGCGGATACCGGGGAGCTGTTTTTT
CDR3: CASIGSLADTGELFF

J: TRBJ2-3
D: NA
length: 11
size: NA
V: TRBV2
DNA: TGTGCCAGCAGGGGGGTAGATACGCAGTATTTT
CDR3: CASRGVDTQYF

J: TRBJ1-2
D: NA
length: 15
size: NA
V: TRBV6-1
DNA: TGTGCCAGCGCGGACCCTAGATCGATTGCCTATGGCTACACCTTC
CDR3: CASADPRSIAYGYTF

J: TRBJ2-1
D: NA
length: 18
size: NA
V: TRBV4-1
DNA: TGCGCCAGCAGCCATAGGGTAGGGCGTGAAGTCTCCTACAATGAGCAGTTCTTC
CDR3: CASSHRVGREVSYNEQFF

J: TRBJ2-1
D: TRBD1
length: 15
size: NA
V: TRBV14
DNA: TGTGCCAGCAGCCAGGGCTGGACAGGGGGGGATGAGCAGTTCTTC
CDR3: CASSQGWTGGDEQFF

J: TRBJ2-1
D: NA
length: 15
size: NA
V: TRBV18
DNA: TGTGCCAGCTCACCTCGATACTCAGGGTTAAATGAGCAGTTCTTC
CDR3: CASSPRYSGLNEQFF

J: TRBJ1-1
D: NA
length: 14
size: NA
V: TRBV5-1
DNA: TGCGCCAGCAGCTTAGCTGGACAAAACACTGAAGCTTTCTTT
CDR3: CASSLAGQNTEAFF

J: TRBJ2-3
D: TRBD1
length: 14
size: NA
V: TRBV5-4
DNA: TGTGCCACCTTTCCGGGACAGGGGCCAGATACGCAGTATTTT
CDR3: CATFPGQGPDTQYF

J: TRBJ1-3
D: NA
length: 13
size: NA
V: TRBV27
DNA: TGTGCCAGCAGTTTAAAGGGTGGAAACACCATATATTTT
CDR3: CASSLKGGNTIYF

J: TRBJ2-7
D: TRBD2
length: 15
size: NA
V: TRBV30
DNA: TGTGCCTGGAGTACCGGGACTAGCGGGACCTACGAGCAGTACTTC
CDR3: CAWSTGTSGTYEQYF

J: TRBJ1-1
D: TRBD1
length: 13
size: NA
V: TRBV5-1
DNA: TGCGCCAGCAGCCTCGTCCCCCAGGGGGGAGCTTTCTTT
CDR3: CASSLVPQGGAFF

J: TRBJ1-3
D: TRBD1
length: 14
size: NA
V: TRBV5-1
DNA: TGCGCCAGCAGCCAGGACAGGGGGGGAAACACCATATATTTT
CDR3: CASSQDRGGNTIYF

J: TRBJ2-1
D: NA
length: 12
size: few
V: TRBV29-1
DNA: TGCAGCGTTGATGTTAGCTCCAATGAGCAGTTCTTC
CDR3: CSVDVSSNEQFF

J: TRBJ2-1
D: NA
length: 15
size: NA
V: TRBV28
DNA: TGTGCCAGCAGTCCCAACCGGGCACAACACAATGAGCAGTTCTTC
CDR3: CASSPNRAQHNEQFF

J: TRBJ1-1
D: TRBD1
length: 13
size: NA
V: TRBV19
DNA: TGTGCCAGTAGTCCAGACAGGGGGCGCTCAGCTTTCTTT
CDR3: CASSPDRGRSAFF

J: TRBJ2-3
D: TRBD2
length: 17
size: NA
V: TRBV7-6
DNA: TGTGCCAGCAGCCCTAGGTTACTAGCGGGAGGAGGGGATACGCAGTATTTT
CDR3: CASSPRLLAGGGDTQYF

J: TRBJ2-1
D: NA
length: 14
size: NA
V: TRBV6-5
DNA: TGTGCCAGCAGTTCTTTGGGGGCCTACAATGAGCAGTTCTTC
CDR3: CASSSLGAYNEQFF

J: TRBJ1-1
D: NA
length: 14
size: NA
V: TRBV18
DNA: TGTGCCAGCTCACCTATTCAGAGGGACACTGAAGCTTTCTTT
CDR3: CASSPIQRDTEAFF